This T cell receptor (beta chain) derives from a study of T cells after somatic rescue of genetic block. Profiling relied on immunoSEQ multiplex PCR, and the TCRdb table lists in-frame clones only, not all of them. This table has 50,000 to 60,000 clones, approximately 96% appearing once. Sequencing was carried out using peripheral blood mononuclear cells (PBMCs). The receptor's source is a child in the first two years of life.

The CDR3 region is CASSGPGTSGSNEQFF. CDR3 in DNA: TGTGCCAGCAGTGGCCCCGGGACTAGCGGGAGCAATGAGCAGTTCTTC. The chain couples TRBV25-1 to TRBJ2-1; 14 bases are shared with TRBD2. After removal of 4 bases from V and 6 bases from J, the junction contained 5 bases not matched to a gene. The CDR3 runs 16 residues. Germline values: CDR1 MGHDK, CDR2 SYGVNS. Supplemented by reference TRBV25-1 and TRBJ2-1, the full variable domain reads EADIYQTPRYLVIGTGKKITLECSQTMGHDKMYWYQQDPGMELHLIHYSYGVNSTEKGDLSSESTVSRIRTEHFPLTLESARPSHTSQYLCASSGPGTSGSNEQFFGPGTRLTVL.